The T cell receptor beta chain described here comes from a study of T cells in Graves' hyperthyroidism and ophthalmopathy. The wider study: Any treatment followed the collection of peripheral blood at initial diagnosis. Overall study results and limits: Expanded thyroid clonotypes (above 0.001) were mostly also found in blood.

Amplified TCR beta CDR3 regions derived from RNA transcripts. First-round RT-PCR of the TCR CDR3 relied on the HTBI primer set. TCRdb ran MiXCR on the multiplex PCR reads and lists one entry per CDR3 protein. The table shows 360,000 or so distinct CDR3 sequences, with roughly 15% occurring only once. CDR3 length equals 13 residues. Losses at the gene ends were 5 bases for V and 10 bases for J; bases not matched to a gene: 6. Germline lookup yields CDR1 DFQATT and CDR2 SNEGSKA (reference sequence). This clonotype was seen at least ten times. What it binds is not known. The source material was blood. The receptor's source is a woman aged 55 to 70 with Graves' ophthalmopathy. This rearrangement joins TRBV20-1 to TRBJ2-1; 12 bases map to TRBD2. CDR3 sequence: CSAGGLAGEEQFF. In DNA form, the CDR3 reads TGCAGTGCTGGGGGACTAGCGGGTGAAGAGCAGTTCTTC.